These T cell receptor beta chains were read from a single sample in a study of OX40 agonist ivuxolimab in advanced cancers. Measured with immunoSEQ multiplex PCR; TCRdb has only the in-frame clones, and not every one. Counted here are roughly 87,000 clones, approximately 91% occurring once; the ten biggest clones make up over 0.65%. Specimen: CD4+ or CD8+ T cells sorted from blood, collected in a trial of the OX40 agonist ivuxolimab. Receptor source: an adult with an advanced solid tumor such as melanoma, head and neck, liver or kidney cancer. Each CDR3 is given with its conserved first and last residue. Fields, in order: J gene, V gene, D gene, clone size, CDR3 protein, CDR3 DNA. D genes are given only for firm matches. Clone size is shown for a subset of rows, as once, few, many or a class of expanded clone.

J: TRBJ2-7; V: TRBV7-2; D: .; size: .; CDR3: CASSLAQGYEQYF; DNA: TGTGCCAGCAGCTTGGCCCAGGGATACGAGCAGTACTTC
J: TRBJ2-2; V: TRBV19; D: .; size: .; CDR3: CASSRDLEAGELFF; DNA: TGTGCCAGTAGTCGGGACCTTGAAGCCGGGGAGCTGTTTTTT
J: TRBJ2-5; V: TRBV18; D: TRBD1; size: .; CDR3: CASSGDRGETQYF; DNA: TGTGCCAGCTCGGGGGACAGGGGAGAGACCCAGTACTTC
J: TRBJ2-7; V: TRBV19; D: TRBD1; size: .; CDR3: CASSPRGQGGEQYF; DNA: TGTGCCAGTAGTCCCCGGGGACAGGGCGGCGAGCAGTACTTC
J: TRBJ1-3; V: TRBV6-6; D: .; size: .; CDR3: CASVSREPGSGNTIYF; DNA: TGTGCCAGCGTCTCTAGGGAGCCGGGCTCTGGAAACACCATATATTTT
J: TRBJ2-7; V: TRBV6-1; D: TRBD2; size: .; CDR3: CASTLGGDSYEQYF; DNA: TGTGCCAGCACCCTTGGGGGGGACTCCTACGAGCAGTACTTC
J: TRBJ2-2; V: TRBV19; D: .; size: .; CDR3: CASRRYGELFF; DNA: TGTGCCAGTAGGAGGTACGGGGAGCTGTTTTTT
J: TRBJ2-5; V: TRBV29-1; D: .; size: once; CDR3: CSVATGLQETQYF; DNA: TGCAGCGTAGCGACTGGCCTACAAGAGACCCAGTACTTC
J: TRBJ1-2; V: TRBV28; D: TRBD1; size: .; CDR3: CASSLRPGQGIGYTF; DNA: TGTGCCAGCAGCCTAAGGCCGGGACAGGGGATCGGCTACACCTTC
J: TRBJ2-7; V: TRBV5-4; D: .; size: .; CDR3: CASSVDTQAQYF; DNA: TGTGCCAGCAGCGTTGACACCCAAGCGCAGTACTTC
J: TRBJ2-1; V: TRBV10-2; D: TRBD2; size: .; CDR3: CASSLAGGNEQFF; DNA: TGCGCCAGCAGTCTAGCGGGAGGTAATGAGCAGTTCTTC
J: TRBJ2-7; V: TRBV19; D: TRBD2; size: once; CDR3: CASSRGLAGAEQYF; DNA: TGTGCCAGTAGTAGGGGGCTAGCGGGCGCCGAGCAGTACTTC
J: TRBJ1-6; V: TRBV28; D: TRBD1; size: .; CDR3: CASSPAQGVWDRSPLHF; DNA: TGTGCCAGCAGTCCCGCCCAGGGGGTCTGGGATAGATCACCCCTCCACTTT
J: TRBJ2-1; V: TRBV5-1; D: TRBD2; size: .; CDR3: CASRLAGGRYNEQFF; DNA: TGCGCCAGCAGACTAGCGGGGGGACGATACAATGAGCAGTTCTTC
J: TRBJ1-3; V: TRBV18; D: .; size: .; CDR3: CASSPPSVSGNTIYF; DNA: TGTGCCAGCTCACCACCGTCGGTTTCTGGAAACACCATATATTTT
J: TRBJ2-5; V: TRBV25-1; D: TRBD1; size: .; CDR3: CASSDSRQGMETQYF; DNA: TGTGCCAGCAGTGATTCTCGACAGGGGATGGAGACCCAGTACTTC
J: TRBJ2-5; V: TRBV6-5; D: .; size: few; CDR3: CASSYTEGQETQYF; DNA: TGTGCCAGCAGTTACACGGAGGGCCAAGAGACCCAGTACTTC
J: TRBJ1-5; V: TRBV2; D: .; size: .; CDR3: CASSGDSNQPQHF; DNA: TGTGCCAGCAGTGGGGATAGCAATCAGCCCCAGCATTTT